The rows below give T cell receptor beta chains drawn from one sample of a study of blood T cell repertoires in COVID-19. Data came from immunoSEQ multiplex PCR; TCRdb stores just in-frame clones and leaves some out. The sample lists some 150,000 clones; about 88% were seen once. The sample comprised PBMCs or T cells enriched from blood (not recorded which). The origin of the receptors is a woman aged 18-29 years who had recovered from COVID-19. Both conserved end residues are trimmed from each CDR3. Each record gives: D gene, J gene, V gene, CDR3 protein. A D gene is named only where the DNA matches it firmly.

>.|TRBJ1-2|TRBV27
ASSFGGLNYGYT
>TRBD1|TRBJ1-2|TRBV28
ASRDRGGRGYT
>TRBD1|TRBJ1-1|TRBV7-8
ASSISHLRGQVNTEAF
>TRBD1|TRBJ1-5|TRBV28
ASRGGQVNQPQH
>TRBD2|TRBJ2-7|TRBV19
ASGASGSLDEQY
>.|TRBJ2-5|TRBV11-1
ASSPQGRGTQY
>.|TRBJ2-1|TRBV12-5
ASGLEAAKTPSSRGYNEQF
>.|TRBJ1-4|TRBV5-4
ASSWDSEKLF
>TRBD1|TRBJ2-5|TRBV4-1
ASSQRVTGQGKETQY
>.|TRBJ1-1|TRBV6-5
ASSYRLNTEAF
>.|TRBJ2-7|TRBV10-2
ASRDGETYEQY
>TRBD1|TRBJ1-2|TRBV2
ASSIKGRQGAVYGYT
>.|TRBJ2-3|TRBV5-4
ASSLGVGARMADTQY
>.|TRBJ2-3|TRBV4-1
ASSQNRVEADTQY
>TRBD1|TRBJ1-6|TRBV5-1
ASSPGQGVSYNSPLH
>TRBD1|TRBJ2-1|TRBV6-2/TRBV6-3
ASSPTGGNEQF
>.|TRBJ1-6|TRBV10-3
ATATGQTDSPLH
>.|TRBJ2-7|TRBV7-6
ASSAGLSYEQY
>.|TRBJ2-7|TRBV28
ASSFVSPYEQY